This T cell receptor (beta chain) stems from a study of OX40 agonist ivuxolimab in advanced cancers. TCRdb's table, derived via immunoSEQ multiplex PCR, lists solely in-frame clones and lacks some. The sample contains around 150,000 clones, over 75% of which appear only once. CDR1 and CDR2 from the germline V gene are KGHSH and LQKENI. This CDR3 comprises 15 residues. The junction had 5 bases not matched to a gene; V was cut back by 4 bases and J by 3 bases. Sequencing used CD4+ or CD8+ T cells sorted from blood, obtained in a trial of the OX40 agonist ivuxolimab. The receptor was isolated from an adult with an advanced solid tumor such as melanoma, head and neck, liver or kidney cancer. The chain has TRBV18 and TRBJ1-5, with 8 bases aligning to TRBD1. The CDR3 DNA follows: TGTGCCAGCTCACAACAGGGGGTTCTCAATCAGCCCCAGCATTTT. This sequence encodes CASSQQGVLNQPQHF.